These T cell receptor beta chains were read from a single sample in a study of T cell responses to AZD1222 COVID-19 vaccine. TCRdb's copy holds only in-frame clones and misses some; the assay was immunoSEQ multiplex PCR. The profile shows around 70,000 clones, 70% to 90% of them singletons. The material sequenced was peripheral blood, taken on day 0 of AZD1222 vaccination. The receptors come from an adult in good health. Each CDR3 is given with its conserved first and last residue. D genes are given only for firm matches. Clone sizes are given selectively: once, few, many, or a class where the clone is expanded.

j_call: TRBJ1-2
v_call: TRBV3-1/TRBV3-2
d_call: .
clone_size: .
cdr3_nt: TGTGCCAGCAGCCAAGCGGGTGGTCTCTATGGCTACACCTTC
cdr3_aa: CASSQAGGLYGYTF

j_call: TRBJ1-6
v_call: TRBV5-5
d_call: .
clone_size: .
cdr3_nt: TGTGCCAGCAGCTTGGAGTGGTCCTATAATTCACCCCTCCACTTT
cdr3_aa: CASSLEWSYNSPLHF

j_call: TRBJ1-6
v_call: TRBV3-1/TRBV3-2
d_call: .
clone_size: few
cdr3_nt: TGTGCCAGCAGCTACGCGGGGGGGGAACCCCTCCACTTT
cdr3_aa: CASSYAGGEPLHF

j_call: TRBJ1-1
v_call: TRBV11-2
d_call: TRBD1
clone_size: .
cdr3_nt: TGTGCCAGCAACTTAGACCCCGGGACAGTGAACACTGAAGCTTTCTTT
cdr3_aa: CASNLDPGTVNTEAFF

j_call: TRBJ1-2
v_call: TRBV10-1
d_call: .
clone_size: once
cdr3_nt: TGCGCCAGCAGTGAGAGCAGAAACTATGGCTACACCTTC
cdr3_aa: CASSESRNYGYTF

j_call: TRBJ1-2
v_call: TRBV2
d_call: .
clone_size: .
cdr3_nt: TGTGCCAGCAGCGAGGGGACCTTGGGTGGCTACACCTTC
cdr3_aa: CASSEGTLGGYTF

j_call: TRBJ2-7
v_call: TRBV11-2
d_call: TRBD2
clone_size: .
cdr3_nt: TGTGCCAGCAGCCTCCTGGGACTAGCGGGGGAGAGCTCCTACGAGCAGTACTTC
cdr3_aa: CASSLLGLAGESSYEQYF

j_call: TRBJ2-2
v_call: TRBV10-2
d_call: TRBD2
clone_size: .
cdr3_nt: TGCGCCAGCAGTCGGGGGCAGCTAGCGGGGCTGAGCACCGGGGAGCTGTTTTTT
cdr3_aa: CASSRGQLAGLSTGELFF

j_call: TRBJ2-2
v_call: TRBV9
d_call: .
clone_size: .
cdr3_nt: TGTGCCAGCAGCGCTCAGGGGATCGGGGAGCTGTTTTTT
cdr3_aa: CASSAQGIGELFF

j_call: TRBJ1-1
v_call: TRBV4-1
d_call: .
clone_size: .
cdr3_nt: TGCGCCAGCAGCCAAGGTGGGGGCATGGCGAACACTGAAGCTTTCTTT
cdr3_aa: CASSQGGGMANTEAFF

j_call: TRBJ2-4
v_call: TRBV19
d_call: .
clone_size: few
cdr3_nt: TGTGCCAGTACCTCTCAGGGAGTGAAAAACATTCAGTACTTC
cdr3_aa: CASTSQGVKNIQYF

j_call: TRBJ2-3
v_call: TRBV19
d_call: TRBD1
clone_size: .
cdr3_nt: TGTGCCAGTAGTGGGCGACAGGGCCCAGGGGCAGATACGCAGTATTTT
cdr3_aa: CASSGRQGPGADTQYF

j_call: TRBJ1-5
v_call: TRBV6-5
d_call: TRBD1
clone_size: .
cdr3_nt: TGTGCCAGCAGTACAGGGGGCGCAAAAAATCAGCCCCAGCATTTT
cdr3_aa: CASSTGGAKNQPQHF

j_call: TRBJ2-7
v_call: TRBV28
d_call: .
clone_size: .
cdr3_nt: TGTGCCAGCAGTACATACAGACAGGCCTCCTACGAGCAGTACTTC
cdr3_aa: CASSTYRQASYEQYF

j_call: TRBJ2-2
v_call: TRBV5-6
d_call: TRBD2
clone_size: few
cdr3_nt: TGTGCCAGCAGCTTGGGTAGAGGTAGCGGGGGCACCGGGGAGCTGTTTTTT
cdr3_aa: CASSLGRGSGGTGELFF

j_call: TRBJ1-1
v_call: TRBV7-6
d_call: .
clone_size: .
cdr3_nt: TGTGCCAGCAGCTTAGCAGCTTTGAACACTGAAGCTTTCTTT
cdr3_aa: CASSLAALNTEAFF

j_call: TRBJ2-1
v_call: TRBV5-4
d_call: TRBD1
clone_size: .
cdr3_nt: TGTGCCAGCAGCTCAAGACAGGGGATCAATGAGCAGTTCTTC
cdr3_aa: CASSSRQGINEQFF

j_call: TRBJ2-7
v_call: TRBV15
d_call: .
clone_size: .
cdr3_nt: TGTGCCACCAGCCTAGGGGGGGGTAGAACCCTCTCCTACGAGCAGTACTTC
cdr3_aa: CATSLGGGRTLSYEQYF

j_call: TRBJ2-7
v_call: TRBV10-2
d_call: .
clone_size: few
cdr3_nt: TGCGCCATCGCCTTCGACAGCGGCTACGAGCAGTACTTC
cdr3_aa: CAIAFDSGYEQYF

j_call: TRBJ1-3
v_call: TRBV5-1
d_call: TRBD1
clone_size: .
cdr3_nt: TGCGCCAGCAGTTGGGACAGTCTTACTGGAAACACCATATATTTT
cdr3_aa: CASSWDSLTGNTIYF

j_call: TRBJ2-7
v_call: TRBV11-1
d_call: .
clone_size: .
cdr3_nt: TGTGCCAGCAGTCAGGACCTACAGGTTACCTACGAGCAGTACTTC
cdr3_aa: CASSQDLQVTYEQYF

j_call: TRBJ2-1
v_call: TRBV6-6
d_call: TRBD2
clone_size: few
cdr3_nt: TGTGCCAGCAGCGGGGGGGCTAATGAGCAGTTCTTC
cdr3_aa: CASSGGANEQFF

j_call: TRBJ2-1
v_call: TRBV27
d_call: TRBD1
clone_size: .
cdr3_nt: TGTGCCAGCAGTCGAGTCCCGGGACAGGGCGTTAGCGGGCCGTACAATGAGCAGTTCTTC
cdr3_aa: CASSRVPGQGVSGPYNEQFF

j_call: TRBJ1-1
v_call: TRBV6-5
d_call: .
clone_size: .
cdr3_nt: TGTGCCAGCAGTTACGGGTTCGGGGGGCAGCGTACTGAAGCTTTCTTT
cdr3_aa: CASSYGFGGQRTEAFF

j_call: TRBJ2-1
v_call: TRBV4-3
d_call: .
clone_size: .
cdr3_nt: TGCGCCAGCAGCCAAGATTCTTCGAATGAGCAGTTCTTC
cdr3_aa: CASSQDSSNEQFF

j_call: TRBJ2-7
v_call: TRBV10-3
d_call: .
clone_size: .
cdr3_nt: TGTGCCATCAGTGACCATTCGAGAGGGCCCTACGAGCAGTACTTC
cdr3_aa: CAISDHSRGPYEQYF

j_call: TRBJ2-3
v_call: TRBV6-5
d_call: .
clone_size: .
cdr3_nt: TGTGCCAGCAGCAAAGGGTTCACAGATACGCAGTATTTT
cdr3_aa: CASSKGFTDTQYF

j_call: TRBJ1-3
v_call: TRBV18
d_call: .
clone_size: .
cdr3_nt: TGTGCCAGCTCACCCGGGGCGGACTCTGGAAACACCATATATTTT
cdr3_aa: CASSPGADSGNTIYF

j_call: TRBJ1-5
v_call: TRBV19
d_call: .
clone_size: .
cdr3_nt: TGTGCCAGTAGTATACGGAGGGGAATGGGCAATCAGCCCCAGCATTTT
cdr3_aa: CASSIRRGMGNQPQHF

j_call: TRBJ1-3
v_call: TRBV28
d_call: TRBD1
clone_size: .
cdr3_nt: TGTGCCAGCTACGGGCCGGGACAGGGGAGTGGAAACACCATATATTTT
cdr3_aa: CASYGPGQGSGNTIYF

j_call: TRBJ2-2
v_call: TRBV18
d_call: TRBD2
clone_size: .
cdr3_nt: TGTGCCAGCTCATCTATGACTAGCGGGAGAACCGGGGAGCTGTTTTTT
cdr3_aa: CASSSMTSGRTGELFF

j_call: TRBJ1-3
v_call: TRBV2
d_call: .
clone_size: .
cdr3_nt: TGTGCCAGCGCCAGATTCTCTGGAAACACCATATATTTT
cdr3_aa: CASARFSGNTIYF

j_call: TRBJ1-1
v_call: TRBV10-1
d_call: TRBD1
clone_size: .
cdr3_nt: TGCGCCAGCAGTGAGAAGGGGGCGAGAACTGAAGCTTTCTTT
cdr3_aa: CASSEKGARTEAFF

j_call: TRBJ1-1
v_call: TRBV9
d_call: .
clone_size: once
cdr3_nt: TGTGCCAGCAGCGTAGGGGGAGGCTTGAACACTGAAGCTTTCTTT
cdr3_aa: CASSVGGGLNTEAFF

j_call: TRBJ1-4
v_call: TRBV5-5
d_call: .
clone_size: .
cdr3_nt: TGTGCCAGCAGCTTGACGGCGGCGGCTGAAAAACTGTTTTTT
cdr3_aa: CASSLTAAAEKLFF

j_call: TRBJ1-4
v_call: TRBV27
d_call: TRBD1
clone_size: .
cdr3_nt: TGTGCCAGCAGCCCCGGGGACAGGAGGAATGAAAAACTGTTTTTT
cdr3_aa: CASSPGDRRNEKLFF